These 27 T cell receptor beta chains originate from one sample sequenced in a study of blood T cells in healthy people across ages (dated by TCRdb to between 2014 and 2016). The receptor library was made with 5' RACE. These reads were obtained on an Illumina HiSeq 2500. A second about 7 to 12 cycle PCR used a sample-barcoded 5' primer and a J-beta primer mix. TCRdb trimmed public reads at Q25 via fastp, called clones via MiXCR and kept in-frame beta chains. Rows with one shared CDR3 protein collapse into an entry with the most common genes and DNA. The table for this sample lists 1,500,000 or so distinct CDR3 sequences; roughly 64% of them were counted only once. Over 5.5% of the sample comes from the top ten. The sample was blood. The receptor set was obtained from a man younger than 35 in good health.

This sequence joins TRBV7-9 and TRBJ2-2, with D hard to call. Germline CDR1 reads SEHNR; CDR2 reads FQNEAQ (reference sequence). The germline V and J ends were trimmed by 7 bases and 4 bases, with 13 bases remaining between them. CDR3 size: 14 residues. CDR3 coding DNA: TGTGCCAGCACCGACCATGGATCCACCGGGGAGCTGTTTTTT. Its translation is CASTDHGSTGELFF.

This clonotype appeared a single time. CDR3 residues: CASSQGPGANYGYTF. CDR3 coding DNA: TGCGCCAGCAGCCAAGGTCCGGGGGCCAACTATGGCTACACCTTC. The J gene is TRBJ1-2, the V gene TRBV4-1; possibly TRBD1 for D (6 bases). CDR3 length equals 15 residues. The V end lost 1 base, the J end lost 2 bases, and 11 bases lay between the germline ends. Germline V gene data show CDR1 as MGHRA and CDR2 as YSYEKL.

The chain employs TRBV28 and TRBJ2-3; 14 bases match TRBD2. Germline CDR1 is MDHEN and CDR2 is SYDVKM. The CDR3 has 17 amino acids. V dropped 4 bases and J dropped 3; count of bases not matched to a gene: 6. CDR3 region: CASSSRWTSGGTDTQYF. The CDR3 DNA reads as TGTGCCAGCAGTTCCCGTTGGACTAGCGGGGGGACAGATACGCAGTATTTT. Together with reference TRBV28 and TRBJ2-3, the CDR3 gives the full variable domain: DVKVTQSSRYLVKRTGEKVFLECVQDMDHENMFWYRQDPGLGLRLIYFSYDVKMKEKGDIPEGYSVSREKKERFSLILESASTNQTSMYLCASSSRWTSGGTDTQYFGPGTRLTVL.

The chain has TRBV7-9 and TRBJ1-2; unclear D gene. Germline loops: CDR1 SEHNR, CDR2 FQNEAQ (reference sequence). This CDR3 comprises 15 residues. Trimming stripped 5 bases from V and 5 bases from J, with 18 bases between. Here the CDR3 reads CASSPIAGFGYGYTF. DNA of the CDR3: TGTGCCAGCAGCCCAATCGCTGGTTTTGGGTATGGCTACACCTTC.

The J gene is TRBJ2-3, the V gene TRBV7-9; D perhaps matches TRBD2 (6 bases). The V gene lost 3 bases and the J gene lost 6 bases, with 13 bases spanning the gap. The germline gives CDR1 SEHNR, CDR2 FQNEAQ (reference sequence). This CDR3 region has 14 residues. The CDR3 coding sequence is TGTGCCAGCAGCTTTGGCACGGGAGTGGATACGCAGTATTTT. Its translation: CASSFGTGVDTQYF.

The chain joins TRBV4-2 to TRBJ2-3; TRBD2 matches at 10 bases. The germline V gene has CDR1 LGHNA and CDR2 YNFKEQ. CDR3 length: 18 amino acids. V lost 0 bases and J lost 2; bases outside the gene matches: 8. The CDR3 protein is CASSQDLGGLAVTDTQYF. The CDR3 region has the DNA TGTGCCAGCAGCCAAGATCTCGGAGGACTAGCGGTCACAGATACGCAGTATTTT.

This clonotype was seen more than once but under ten times. The chain carries TRBV20-1 and TRBJ2-7, with D possibly matching TRBD1 (6 bases). CDR1 is DFQATT, CDR2 SNEGSKA, per germline (reference sequence). The V end was cut by 5 bases, the J end by 8 bases, with 25 bases between. The length of the CDR3 is 15 residues. The CDR3 loop is CSAQPTTGMASKQYF. In nucleotides, the CDR3 is TGCAGTGCTCAACCCACGACAGGAATGGCCTCCAAGCAGTACTTC.

This chain joins TRBV20-1 and TRBJ1-1, with a tentative D call TRBD1 (5 bases). Germline assignment: CDR1 DFQATT and CDR2 SNEGSKA (reference sequence). V lost 4 bases and J 1 base, leaving 10 bases between the germline ends. The CDR3 consists of 13 residues. The CDR3 reads CSATPTGNTEAFF. Here the CDR3 DNA reads TGCAGTGCTACCCCCACAGGGAACACTGAAGCTTTCTTT.

Turning to this clonotype: The junction shows a germline mismatch at one end, possibly a read error. The chain combines TRBV7-2 with TRBJ2-5; 9 bases agree with TRBD2. The DNA matches TRBJ2-7 better at its end, which makes the J call doubtful. Per the germline V gene, CDR1 is SGHTA and CDR2 is FQGNSA. The CDR3 runs to 14 residues. Here the CDR3 DNA reads TGTGCCCGCAGCTTAGGACTAGCGTACGACGAGCAGTACTTC. This codes for CARSLGLAYDEQYF.

This clonotype was seen only once. The chain has TRBV7-8 and TRBJ2-7; no definite D call. V lost 5 bases and J lost 1, with 12 bases in between. The CDR3 has 14 amino acids. The V gene's germline CDR1 is SGHVS and CDR2 FQNEAQ. The CDR3 sequence: CASSHGPLSYEQYF. Written as DNA, the CDR3 is TGTGCCAGCAGCCATGGACCCCTTTCCTACGAGCAGTACTTC.

The J gene is TRBJ1-2, the V gene TRBV14; no firm D call. Trimming pared 4 bases from V and 4 bases from J, leaving 7 bases between. Germline V gene data show CDR1 as SGHDN and CDR2 as FVKESK. This CDR3 comprises 12 residues. CDR3 loop: CASSRFTYGYTF. CDR3 nucleotides: TGTGCCAGCAGCCGATTCACCTATGGCTACACCTTC.

This clonotype appeared a single time. V and J are TRBV6-5 and TRBJ2-7; 10 nucleotides align to TRBD2. Losses at the gene ends were 7 bases for V and 7 bases for J; bases not matched to a gene: 13. Germline CDR1 reads MNHEY; CDR2 reads SVGAGI. This CDR3 is built from 15 residues. The CDR3 spells CASTPYSGGHNEQYF. The CDR3 DNA sequence: TGTGCCAGCACCCCTTATAGCGGGGGGCACAATGAGCAGTACTTC.

The genes are TRBV10-3 and TRBJ2-1; 11 bases map to TRBD2. The CDR3 is 15 amino acids. Germline CDR1 reads ENHRY; CDR2 reads SYGVKD. The ends lost 7 bases at V and 8 bases at J; junction bases unmatched: 10. In nucleotides, the CDR3 is TGTGCCATCAAGACGACTAGCGGGATTGTGGATGAGCAGTTCTTC. Residues: CAIKTTSGIVDEQFF.

This clonotype has just one count. The chain carries TRBV5-1 and TRBJ2-7, with D unclear. This CDR3 spans 12 amino acids. V lost 4 bases, J lost 5 bases, and 10 bases lay in between. Germline values: CDR1 SGHRS, CDR2 YFSETQ. For the CDR3, the DNA is TGCGCCAGCAGCATAACAGACAACGAGCAGTACTTC. Translated, it gives CASSITDNEQYF. The entire variable domain, with the rest obtained from reference TRBV5-1 and TRBJ2-7, is as follows: KAGVTQTPRYLIKTRGQQVTLSCSPISGHRSVSWYQQTPGQGLQFLFEYFSETQRNKGNFPGRFSGRQFSNSRSEMNVSTLELGDSALYLCASSITDNEQYFGPGTRLTVT.

As for this clonotype: A junction end diverges from the germline sequence, so it may reflect a read error. The gene calls are TRBV10-3 and TRBJ2-7, with TRBD2 matching over 14 bases. Looked up from germline, CDR1 is ENHRY and CDR2 is SYGVKD. The CDR3 has 18 residues. CDR3 DNA sequence: TGTGCCATCAGTTCGGGACTAGCGGGAGTTTCGTCGGAGTACGAACAGTACTTC. Amino acid sequence: CAISSGLAGVSSEYEQYF.

The DNA of the CDR3 is TGCGCCAGCAGCCAAGATATGACGACCGTAGAAGCTAACTATGGCTACACCTTC. It encodes CASSQDMTTVEANYGYTF. The V call is TRBV4-1, the J call TRBJ1-2, with D unresolved. This CDR3 is built from 18 residues. Germline CDR1 and CDR2: MGHRA and YSYEKL. V lost 0 bases and J 0 bases, leaving 17 bases between the germline ends.

The gene calls are TRBV11-1 and TRBJ2-1, with D possibly being TRBD2 (6 bases). This CDR3 contains 22 residues. The germline V gene has CDR1 SGHAT and CDR2 FQDESV (reference sequence). Deletions cut 2 bases from V and 4 bases from J, with 33 bases between. The CDR3 loop is CASSLWFWAGIRKLGVYNEQFF. The CDR3 nucleotides are TGTGCCAGCAGCTTATGGTTCTGGGCGGGAATACGGAAACTTGGGGTATACAATGAGCAGTTCTTC.

V gene TRBV20-1 combines with J gene TRBJ2-7, with D perhaps given as TRBD1 or TRBD2 (5 bases each). V was clipped by 1 base and J by 4 bases, with 17 bases between them. There are 15 residues in the CDR3. CDR1 and CDR2 (germline): DFQATT, SNEGSKA (reference sequence). The CDR3 nucleotides read TGCAGTGCTAGAGGGTCGAGACGGGGCCTGTACGAGCAGTACTTC. Its protein product is CSARGSRRGLYEQYF.

The chain recombines TRBV25-1 with TRBJ1-2; 12 bases line up with TRBD1. The CDR3 is 13 amino acids. V lost 6 bases, J lost 8 bases, and 4 bases stayed unmatched. Germline V gene sequence: CDR1 MGHDK, CDR2 SYGVNS. For the CDR3, the DNA is TGTGCCAGCAGCTGGGACAGGGGGCAAGGCTACACCTTC. Translated, it gives CASSWDRGQGYTF.

DNA of the CDR3: TGTGCCAGCAGCAAAGGTGGCGGGCTGTACTACGAGCAGTACTTC. The encoded protein is CASSKGGGLYYEQYF. The chain employs TRBV21-1 and TRBJ2-7; no check of the table's D call, TRBD2, against the DNA was made. TRBV21-1 is tagged as a pseudogene. The CDR3 has 15 residues.

This chain uses TRBV11-2 with TRBJ2-3, with 10 bases fitting TRBD2. The CDR3 is 19 residues long. Germline loops: CDR1 SGHAT, CDR2 FQNNGV. V was clipped by 4 bases and J by 1 base; unmatched bases: 14. The CDR3, as DNA: TGTGCCAGCAGCTGGCCCCCAGCGGGGGGGACCCTGGGCACAGATACGCAGTATTTT. Its translation: CASSWPPAGGTLGTDTQYF.

This chain joins TRBV7-2 and TRBJ2-7; D might be TRBD1 (5 bases). This CDR3 comprises 15 residues. Germline CDR1 and CDR2: SGHTA and FQGNSA. The V gene lost 6 bases and the J gene lost 0 bases, with 15 bases spanning the gap. CDR3 sequence reads: CASSPQGWSSYEQYF. CDR3 sequence (DNA): TGTGCCAGCAGTCCCCAGGGTTGGAGCTCCTACGAGCAGTACTTC. Looking up the rest from reference TRBV7-2 and TRBJ2-7 gives the full variable domain: GAGVSQSPSNKVTEKGKDVELRCDPISGHTALYWYRQSLGQGLEFLIYFQGNSAPDKSGLPSDRFSAERTGGSVSTLTIQRTQQEDSAVYLCASSPQGWSSYEQYFGPGTRLTVT.

The chain uses TRBV4-1 and TRBJ2-1; 7 nucleotides line up with TRBD2. V lost 0 bases and J lost 8; bases outside the gene matches: 10. This CDR3 has 16 residues. The germline V gene has CDR1 MGHRA and CDR2 YSYEKL. The CDR3 DNA follows: TGCGCCAGCAGCCAAGAGTGGGCTAGCGGCCGGGATGAGCAGTTCTTC. Translation gives CASSQEWASGRDEQFF.

The chain's CDR3 is CASSQDWSSTDTQYF. The CDR3 coding sequence is TGCGCCAGCAGCCAAGACTGGAGTAGCACAGATACGCAGTATTTT. This sequence joins TRBV4-3 and TRBJ2-3; D remains unclear. This CDR3 has 15 residues. V lost 0 bases and J lost 0, with 7 bases in between. CDR1 and CDR2 from the germline V gene are LGHNA and YSLEER.

The chain's CDR3 is CASSSRGTPNNEQFF. The CDR3 region has the DNA TGCGCCAGCAGCTCGCGGGGGACACCGAACAATGAGCAGTTCTTC. The J gene is TRBJ2-1, the V gene TRBV4-1, with D maybe TRBD2 (7 bases). This CDR3 is built from 15 residues. Germline lookup yields CDR1 MGHRA and CDR2 YSYEKL. V was clipped by 5 bases and J by 5 bases, with 16 bases between them.

CDR3 sequence (DNA): TGCAGTGCTAGTATCCCCGGGGATAGCAATCAGCCCCAGCATTTT. Residues: CSASIPGDSNQPQHF. This sequence joins TRBV20-1 and TRBJ1-5, with D unresolved. CDR1 DFQATT and CDR2 SNEGSKA come from the germline V gene (reference sequence). The CDR3 is 15 amino acids. Trimming removed 3 bases from V and 0 bases from J, with 12 bases in between.

The chain links TRBV5-1 to TRBJ2-5; the D gene is possibly TRBD2 (6 bases). V dropped 4 bases and J dropped 11 bases, with 21 bases sitting between them. Germline V gene sequence: CDR1 SGHRS, CDR2 YFSETQ. CDR3 length: 14 residues. In DNA, the CDR3 is TGCGCCAGCAGCGTGGAACTAGCCGGCAATGAGCAGTACTTC. Amino acid sequence: CASSVELAGNEQYF.